This TCR beta chain came from a study of cytomegalovirus exposure and HLA in healthy donors. Researchers ran the PCR with 60 Vbeta and 13 Jbeta primers. Sequencing used immunoSEQ multiplex PCR; TCRdb keeps in-frame clones, though not all of them. Of 100,000 to 150,000 clones detected, around 8.5% appear once; the ten largest clones hold approximately 5%. V gave up 2 bases and J gave up 5 bases, with 7 bases separating them. The CDR3 extends over 14 amino acids. The germline V gene has CDR1 MNHEY and CDR2 SMNVEV (reference sequence). Though nominally healthy at sampling, donors likely had unrecorded immune exposures. The study, taken as a whole, reports: According to a later analysis, donors in an Asian-associated ancestry cluster reportedly had fewer N-insertions than the roughly 720-donor mean.

This clone was seen a handful of times. What it binds is unknown. The rearrangement links TRBV27 to TRBJ1-6; D not resolved. The sequencing input was PBMCs. The receptor was isolated from a man aged 40-50 years in good health and CMV-seronegative. The CDR3, as DNA: TGTGCCAGCAGTTTAATCGGTAATAATTCACCCCTCCACTTT. It translates to CASSLIGNNSPLHF.